One and the same sample provided the 20 T cell receptor beta chains below, sequenced in a study of cytomegalovirus exposure and HLA in healthy donors (dated by TCRdb to between 2016 and 2019). The library was produced with the immunoSEQ multiplex PCR assay. For the multiplex PCR, a mixture combining 60 forward primers for TCR Vbeta segments and 13 reverse primers for TCR Jbeta segments was used. The table comes from immuneACCESS by way of TCRdb, which keeps in-frame sequences with V and J called. Part of the clones is missing from these tables; in studies checked, under half for an unresolved V gene and the rest for unknown reasons. This sample lists 150,000 to 200,000 clones; approximately 88% were detected once. Of the sample, about 1.4% falls within the top ten clones. The sequencing input was PBMCs. The receptor set was obtained from a woman in her late teens or twenties in good health and CMV-seronegative.

This clone was found once. The chain has TRBV6-1 and TRBJ2-3; D is possibly TRBD2 (6 bases). CDR1 is MNHNS and CDR2 is SASEGT in the germline V gene. V was clipped by 6 bases and J by 2 bases, with 15 bases between them. The length of the CDR3 is 15 residues. CDR3 sequence reads: CASREGLANTDTQYF. CDR3 in DNA: TGTGCCAGCAGGGAGGGGCTAGCGAACACAGATACGCAGTATTTT.

The chain has TRBV11-2 and TRBJ2-6, with 7 positions matching TRBD1. V lost 2 bases, J lost 2 bases, and 0 bases stayed unmatched. This CDR3 spans 15 amino acids. Germline values: CDR1 SGHAT, CDR2 FQNNGV. CDR3 in DNA: TGTGCCAGCAGCTTAACAGGGGCTGGGGCCAACGTCCTGACTTTC. Encoded protein: CASSLTGAGANVLTF.

This chain connects TRBV7-9 to TRBJ1-2; possibly TRBD1 for D (6 bases). Looked up from germline, CDR1 is SEHNR and CDR2 is FQNEAQ (reference sequence). The ends were cut back, 3 bases at V and 2 bases at J, with 7 bases in the middle. This CDR3 has 13 residues. The chain's CDR3 is CASSLGQNYGYTF. DNA of the CDR3: TGTGCCAGCAGCTTGGGACAAAACTATGGCTACACCTTC.

The rearrangement joins TRBV4-1 to TRBJ2-5, with D possibly matching TRBD1 (6 bases). Germline assignment: CDR1 MGHRA and CDR2 YSYEKL. The length of the CDR3 is 13 residues. Trimming shortened V by 4 bases and J by 7 bases, and 13 bases separated the two germline ends. CDR3 sequence reads: CASSPTGTATQYF. The CDR3 DNA follows: TGCGCCAGCAGCCCAACAGGGACGGCGACCCAGTACTTC.

J is TRBJ2-1 and V is TRBV27; 8 nucleotides match TRBD1. The junction had 23 bases not matched to a gene; V was cut back by 6 bases and J by 7 bases. This CDR3 spans 19 amino acids. Germline-derived CDR1 and CDR2 are MNHEY and SMNVEV (reference sequence). CDR3 in DNA: TGTGCCAGCAGCCCCGTTTATGGGGGCAGGGGGCAGTCGAGGAATGAGCAGTTCTTC. Amino acid sequence: CASSPVYGGRGQSRNEQFF.

This clone appeared a few times. This rearrangement joins TRBV4-1 to TRBJ2-5; perhaps TRBD2 as D (6 bases). V lost 2 bases and J 7 bases, leaving 14 bases between the germline ends. Germline CDR1 and CDR2: MGHRA and YSYEKL. The CDR3 spans 14 residues. The CDR3 nucleotides read TGCGCCAGCAGCCAACCCCGCGGGACGGGGACCCAGTACTTC. Translating it yields CASSQPRGTGTQYF.

The chain uses TRBV7-2 and TRBJ1-2; D is possibly TRBD1 (6 bases). CDR1 is SGHTA, CDR2 FQGNSA, per germline. V dropped 6 bases and J dropped 6 bases, with 14 bases sitting between them. The CDR3 loop spans 13 amino acids. The CDR3 sequence: CASRQTGRDGYTF. The CDR3 nucleotides read TGTGCCAGCAGACAAACAGGGAGAGATGGCTACACCTTC. The complete variable domain, with remaining parts taken from reference TRBV7-2 and TRBJ1-2, reads GAGVSQSPSNKVTEKGKDVELRCDPISGHTALYWYRQSLGQGLEFLIYFQGNSAPDKSGLPSDRFSAERTGGSVSTLTIQRTQQEDSAVYLCASRQTGRDGYTFGSGTRLTVV.

This clone was seen a handful of times. The genes are TRBV5-1 and TRBJ2-6; tentatively, D is TRBD1 (5 bases). This CDR3 has 15 amino acids. The V end was cut by 4 bases, the J end by 8 bases, with 16 bases between. Germline V gives CDR1 SGHRS, CDR2 YFSETQ. The CDR3: CASSLDSVASNVLTF. For the CDR3, the DNA is TGCGCCAGCAGCCTAGACAGTGTGGCGTCCAACGTCCTGACTTTC.

The gene calls are TRBV6-1 and TRBJ2-7; no reliable D call. Germline assignment: CDR1 MNHNS and CDR2 SASEGT. CDR3 length: 12 residues. Trimming removed 3 bases from V and 0 bases from J, with 3 bases in between. The CDR3 is CASSDSSYEQYF. CDR3 coding DNA: TGTGCCAGCAGTGATAGCTCCTACGAGCAGTACTTC.

The CDR3 protein is CASSLRQGPTGELFF. The CDR3 DNA reads as TGTGCCAGCAGCCTTAGACAGGGGCCCACCGGGGAGCTGTTTTTT. This chain joins TRBV7-8 and TRBJ2-2; TRBD1 matches 8 bases. The CDR3 runs 15 residues. J was trimmed by 4 bases and V by 5 bases; bases with no gene match: 6. Per the germline V gene, CDR1 is SGHVS and CDR2 is FQNEAQ.

The CDR3 nucleotides read TGCGCCAGCAGACTTCAGACAGGGGTGGGTGGCTACACCTTC. The encoded protein is CASRLQTGVGGYTF. The J gene is TRBJ1-2, the V gene TRBV5-1; 8 bases are shared with TRBD1. Trimming took 5 bases from V and 7 from J; bases not matched to a gene: 10. This CDR3 region has 14 residues. From germline, CDR1 is SGHRS and CDR2 YFSETQ. Variable domain in full (rest from reference TRBV5-1 and TRBJ1-2): KAGVTQTPRYLIKTRGQQVTLSCSPISGHRSVSWYQQTPGQGLQFLFEYFSETQRNKGNFPGRFSGRQFSNSRSEMNVSTLELGDSALYLCASRLQTGVGGYTFGSGTRLTVV.

CDR3 sequence reads: CASSLVDSRYGYTF. The CDR3 DNA reads TGTGCCAGCAGCTTAGTCGACAGTCGCTATGGCTACACCTTC. The rearrangement links TRBV5-6 to TRBJ1-2; D perhaps matches TRBD1 (5 bases). Between the trimmed V and J ends, which lost 2 bases and 4 bases, there was a span of 12 bases. Looked up from germline, CDR1 is SGHDT and CDR2 is YYEEEE. The CDR3 sequence is 14 residues long.

The V gene is TRBV5-6, the J gene TRBJ1-1; possibly TRBD1 for D (5 bases). Germline V lookup: CDR1 SGHDT, CDR2 YYEEEE. This CDR3 has 13 residues. The ends were cut back, 1 base at V and 4 bases at J, with 8 bases in the middle. The CDR3 sequence is CASSLWRGTEAFF. The CDR3 DNA reads TGTGCCAGCAGCTTGTGGAGGGGCACTGAAGCTTTCTTT.

V is TRBV2 and J is TRBJ1-2; 7 nucleotides line up with TRBD1. CDR3 length: 16 amino acids. The germline gives CDR1 SNHLY, CDR2 FYNNEI. The V and J ends lost 7 bases and 4 bases, in that order; junction bases with no gene match: 15. CDR3 DNA: TGTGCCAGCATGAGAACATACAGGGGTCTGGGCTATGGCTACACCTTC. This translates into CASMRTYRGLGYGYTF.

The chain is built from TRBV4-2 and TRBJ2-6; 11 bases match TRBD1. In germline, CDR1 is LGHNA, CDR2 YNFKEQ. Unmatched junction bases numbered 5, after V lost 2 bases and J lost 2 bases. This CDR3 has 18 amino acids. The CDR3 is CASSQHGQGATGANVLTF. CDR3 sequence (DNA): TGTGCCAGCAGCCAACACGGACAGGGGGCGACTGGGGCCAACGTCCTGACTTTC.

The J gene is TRBJ2-7, the V gene TRBV6-1; perhaps TRBD1 as D (6 bases). V lost 7 bases and J lost 1, with 14 bases in between. Germline lookup yields CDR1 MNHNS and CDR2 SASEGT. The CDR3 sequence is 14 residues long. CDR3: CASTQQGRSYEQYF. The DNA for the CDR3 is TGTGCCAGCACCCAACAGGGAAGGTCCTACGAGCAGTACTTC.

The chain is built from TRBV6-5 and TRBJ1-4; D is possibly TRBD1 (6 bases). Trimming pared 8 bases from V and 10 bases from J, leaving 17 bases between. Germline V gene lookup returns CDR1 MNHEY and CDR2 SVGAGI. There are 13 residues in the CDR3. The CDR3 is CASEQGGQIKLFF. CDR3 nucleotides: TGTGCCAGCGAACAAGGCGGACAGATAAAACTGTTTTTT.

This chain connects TRBV4-1 to TRBJ1-1; D remains ambiguous. Looked up from germline, CDR1 is MGHRA and CDR2 is YSYEKL. The CDR3 spans 13 residues. The V end was cut by 0 bases, the J end by 8 bases, with 10 bases between. CDR3 region: CASSQDLTTEAFF. Here the CDR3 DNA reads TGCGCCAGCAGCCAAGATTTGACGACAGAAGCTTTCTTT.

V and J are TRBV11-2 and TRBJ1-3; unclear D gene. The V and J ends lost 2 bases and 3 bases respectively, with 11 bases between them. This CDR3 region has 15 residues. Looked up from germline, CDR1 is SGHAT and CDR2 is FQNNGV. CDR3 sequence (DNA): TGTGCCAGCAGCTTAATGGGAGTTGGTGGAAACACCATATATTTT. It codes for CASSLMGVGGNTIYF.

The CDR3: CSVEGTGVGGYTF. CDR3 DNA: TGCAGCGTTGAGGGGACAGGGGTAGGAGGCTACACCTTC. This sequence joins TRBV29-1 and TRBJ1-2, with 10 bases fitting TRBD1. The CDR3 extends over 13 amino acids. Germline loops: CDR1 SQVTM, CDR2 ANQGSEA. Germline trimming cut 3 bases from V and 8 bases from J; bases unmatched to any gene: 6.